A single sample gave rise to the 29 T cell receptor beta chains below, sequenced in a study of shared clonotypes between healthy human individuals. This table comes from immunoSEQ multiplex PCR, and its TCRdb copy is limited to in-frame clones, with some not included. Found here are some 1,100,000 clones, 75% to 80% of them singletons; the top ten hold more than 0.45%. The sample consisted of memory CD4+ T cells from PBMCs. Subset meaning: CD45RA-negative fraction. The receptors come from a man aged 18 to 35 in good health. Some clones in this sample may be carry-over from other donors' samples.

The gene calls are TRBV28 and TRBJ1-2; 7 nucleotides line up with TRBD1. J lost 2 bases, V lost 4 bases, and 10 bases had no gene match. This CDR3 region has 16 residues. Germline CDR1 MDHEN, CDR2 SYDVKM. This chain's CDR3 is CASSSPLGQPNYGYTF. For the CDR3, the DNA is TGTGCCAGCAGTTCCCCCCTGGGACAGCCCAACTATGGCTACACCTTC.

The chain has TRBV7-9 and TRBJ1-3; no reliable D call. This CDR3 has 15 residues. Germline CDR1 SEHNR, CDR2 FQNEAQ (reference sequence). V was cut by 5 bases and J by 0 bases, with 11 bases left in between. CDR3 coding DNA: TGTGCCAGCAGCCGAGCTAGCGTCTCTGGAAACACCATATATTTT. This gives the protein CASSRASVSGNTIYF.

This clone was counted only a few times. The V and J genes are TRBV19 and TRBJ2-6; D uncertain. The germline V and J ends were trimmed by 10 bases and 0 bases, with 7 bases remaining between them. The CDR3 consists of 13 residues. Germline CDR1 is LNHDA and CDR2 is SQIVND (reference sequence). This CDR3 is CATYSSGANVLTF. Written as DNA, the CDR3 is TGTGCCACCTACAGCTCTGGGGCCAACGTCCTGACTTTC.

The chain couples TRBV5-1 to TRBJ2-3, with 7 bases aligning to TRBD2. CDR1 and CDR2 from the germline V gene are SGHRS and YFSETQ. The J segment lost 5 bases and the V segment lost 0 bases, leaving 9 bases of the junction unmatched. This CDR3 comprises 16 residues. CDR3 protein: CASSLVWEGREDTQYF. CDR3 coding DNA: TGCGCCAGCAGCTTGGTGTGGGAGGGCCGGGAAGATACGCAGTATTTT. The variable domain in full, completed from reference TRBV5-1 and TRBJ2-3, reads KAGVTQTPRYLIKTRGQQVTLSCSPISGHRSVSWYQQTPGQGLQFLFEYFSETQRNKGNFPGRFSGRQFSNSRSEMNVSTLELGDSALYLCASSLVWEGREDTQYFGPGTRLTVL.

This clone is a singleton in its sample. CDR3 sequence: CASSQSTGGYEQYF. In DNA, the CDR3 is TGTGCCAGCAGTCAATCTACAGGGGGGTACGAGCAGTACTTC. The chain links TRBV27 to TRBJ2-7; 8 nucleotides agree with TRBD1. The J segment lost 4 bases and the V segment lost 5 bases, leaving 7 bases of the junction unmatched. The germline V gene has CDR1 MNHEY and CDR2 SMNVEV (reference sequence). CDR3 length: 14 residues.

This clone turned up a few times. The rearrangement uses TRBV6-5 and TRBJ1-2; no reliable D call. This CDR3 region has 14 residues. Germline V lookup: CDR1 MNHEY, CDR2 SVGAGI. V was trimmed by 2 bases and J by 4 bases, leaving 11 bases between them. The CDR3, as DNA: TGTGCCAGCAGTTACCCAACAGCTAGCTATGGCTACACCTTC. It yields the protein CASSYPTASYGYTF.

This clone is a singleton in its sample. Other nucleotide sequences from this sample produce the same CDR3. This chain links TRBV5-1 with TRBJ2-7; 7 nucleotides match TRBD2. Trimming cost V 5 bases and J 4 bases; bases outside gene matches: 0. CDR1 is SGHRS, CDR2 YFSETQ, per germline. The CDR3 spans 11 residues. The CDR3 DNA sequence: TGCGCCAGCAGGGGAGGGTACGAGCAGTACTTC. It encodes CASRGGYEQYF.

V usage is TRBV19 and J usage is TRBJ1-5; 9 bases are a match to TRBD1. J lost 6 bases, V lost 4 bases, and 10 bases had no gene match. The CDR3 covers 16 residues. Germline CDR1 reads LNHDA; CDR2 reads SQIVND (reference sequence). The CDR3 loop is CASSKTGTGLIQPQHF. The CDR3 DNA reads TGTGCCAGTAGTAAAACCGGGACAGGGTTAATTCAGCCCCAGCATTTT.

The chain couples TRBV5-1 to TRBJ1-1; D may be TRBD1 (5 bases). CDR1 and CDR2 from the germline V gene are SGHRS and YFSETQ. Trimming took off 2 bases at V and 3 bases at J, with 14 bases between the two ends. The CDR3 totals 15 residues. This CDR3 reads CASSFVRVKDTEAFF. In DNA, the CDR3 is TGCGCCAGCAGCTTTGTCAGGGTGAAGGACACTGAAGCTTTCTTT.

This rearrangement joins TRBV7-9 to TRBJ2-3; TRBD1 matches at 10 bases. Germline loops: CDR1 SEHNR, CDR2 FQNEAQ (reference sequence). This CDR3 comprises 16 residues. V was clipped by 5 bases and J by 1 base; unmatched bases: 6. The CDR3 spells CASSAGTGAGTDTQYF. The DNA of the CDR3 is TGTGCCAGCAGCGCTGGGACAGGGGCCGGCACAGATACGCAGTATTTT.

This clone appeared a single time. CDR3 coding DNA: TGTGCCAGTAGTAGAGGGACTAGCGGGACACGGGAGCAGTTCTTC. It specifies CASSRGTSGTREQFF. The chain uses TRBV19 and TRBJ2-1; TRBD2 matches 13 bases. The CDR3 totals 15 residues. The germline V gene has CDR1 LNHDA and CDR2 SQIVND (reference sequence). Germline trimming cut 4 bases from V and 10 bases from J; bases unmatched to any gene: 7.

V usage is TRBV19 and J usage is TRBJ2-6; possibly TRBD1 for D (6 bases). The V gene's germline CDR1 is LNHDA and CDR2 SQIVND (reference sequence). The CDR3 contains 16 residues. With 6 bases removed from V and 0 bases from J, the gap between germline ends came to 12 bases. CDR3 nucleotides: TGTGCCAGTAGCCGGCAGGGGCTCTCTGGGGCCAACGTCCTGACTTTC. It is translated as CASSRQGLSGANVLTF.

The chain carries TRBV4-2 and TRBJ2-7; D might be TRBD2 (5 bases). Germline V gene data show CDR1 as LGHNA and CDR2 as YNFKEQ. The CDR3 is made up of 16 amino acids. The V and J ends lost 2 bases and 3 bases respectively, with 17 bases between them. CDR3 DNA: TGTGCCAGCAGCCAACCCCTGGGAGCGGATTACTACGAGCAGTACTTC. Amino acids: CASSQPLGADYYEQYF.

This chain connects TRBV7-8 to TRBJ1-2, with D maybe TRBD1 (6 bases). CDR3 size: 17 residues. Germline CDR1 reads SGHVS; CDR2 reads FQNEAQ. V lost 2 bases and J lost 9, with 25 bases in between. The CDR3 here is CASSLRWRGESWSRYTF. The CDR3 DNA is TGTGCCAGCAGCTTAAGGTGGAGGGGGGAAAGTTGGTCCCGCTACACCTTC.

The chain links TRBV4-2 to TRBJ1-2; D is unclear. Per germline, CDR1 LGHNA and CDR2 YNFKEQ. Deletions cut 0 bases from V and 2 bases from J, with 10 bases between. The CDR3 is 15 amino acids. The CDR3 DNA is TGTGCCAGCAGCCAAGACCCAGGAGTGAACTATGGCTACACCTTC. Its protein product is CASSQDPGVNYGYTF.

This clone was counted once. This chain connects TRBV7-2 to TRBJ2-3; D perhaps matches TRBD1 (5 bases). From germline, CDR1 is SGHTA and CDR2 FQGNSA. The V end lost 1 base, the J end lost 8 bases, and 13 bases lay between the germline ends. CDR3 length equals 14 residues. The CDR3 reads CASSLGELGVTQYF. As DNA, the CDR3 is TGTGCCAGCAGCTTAGGGGAATTAGGGGTTACGCAGTATTTT.

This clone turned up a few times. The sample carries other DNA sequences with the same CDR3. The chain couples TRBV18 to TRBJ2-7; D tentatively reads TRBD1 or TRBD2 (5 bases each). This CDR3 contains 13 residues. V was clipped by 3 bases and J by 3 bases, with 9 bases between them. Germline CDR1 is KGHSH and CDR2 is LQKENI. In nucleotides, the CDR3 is TGTGCCAGCTCACCCGGGGCGAGCTACGAGCAGTACTTC. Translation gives CASSPGASYEQYF.

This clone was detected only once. CDR3 DNA sequence: TGCGCCAGCAGCTTGGGATTCGCGGGAGGGGAGCAGTTCTTC. This sequence encodes CASSLGFAGGEQFF. The chain uses TRBV5-1 and TRBJ2-1; 9 bases agree with TRBD2. This CDR3 contains 14 residues. The germline gives CDR1 SGHRS, CDR2 YFSETQ. V trimming: 0 bases; J trimming: 10 bases; junction bases outside the gene matches: 5.

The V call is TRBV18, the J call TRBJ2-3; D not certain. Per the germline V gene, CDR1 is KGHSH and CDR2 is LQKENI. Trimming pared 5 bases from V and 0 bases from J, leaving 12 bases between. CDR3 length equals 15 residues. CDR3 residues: CASSFQDSSTDTQYF. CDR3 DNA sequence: TGTGCCAGCTCATTCCAGGATTCAAGCACAGATACGCAGTATTTT.

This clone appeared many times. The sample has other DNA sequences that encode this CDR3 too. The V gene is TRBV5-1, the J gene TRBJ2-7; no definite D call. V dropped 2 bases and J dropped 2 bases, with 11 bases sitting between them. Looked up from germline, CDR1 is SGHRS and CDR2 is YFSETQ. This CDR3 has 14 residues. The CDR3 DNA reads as TGCGCCAGCAGCTTCCCAGACCGTACCTACGAGCAGTACTTC. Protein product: CASSFPDRTYEQYF.

This chain's CDR3 is CASSLSPETQYF. For the CDR3, the DNA is TGCGCCAGCAGCTTGAGTCCAGAGACCCAGTACTTC. The J gene is TRBJ2-5, the V gene TRBV5-1; D gene uncertain. The CDR3 has 12 amino acids. V was pared by 1 base and J by 4 bases, with 5 bases between. Germline values: CDR1 SGHRS, CDR2 YFSETQ.

The CDR3, as DNA: TGTGCCAGCAGTTACTGGAGTAGCGGGACCGACTACGAGCAGTACTTC. Amino acids: CASSYWSSGTDYEQYF. The V gene is TRBV6-6, the J gene TRBJ2-7, with 8 positions matching TRBD2. V lost 1 base to trimming and J lost 3 bases; unmatched junction nucleotides: 8. Per germline, CDR1 MNHNY and CDR2 SVGAGI (reference sequence). This CDR3 contains 16 residues.

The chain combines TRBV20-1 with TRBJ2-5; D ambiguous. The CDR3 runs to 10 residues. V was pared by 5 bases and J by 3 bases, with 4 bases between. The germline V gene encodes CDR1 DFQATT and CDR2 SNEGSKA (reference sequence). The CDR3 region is CSAYEETQYF. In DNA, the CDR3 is TGCAGTGCTTACGAAGAGACCCAGTACTTC.

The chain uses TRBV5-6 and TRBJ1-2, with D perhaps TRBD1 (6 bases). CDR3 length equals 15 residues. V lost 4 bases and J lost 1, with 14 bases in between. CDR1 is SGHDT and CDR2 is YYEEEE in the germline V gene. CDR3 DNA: TGTGCCAGCAGCCTGCAGGGGATTCTTAACTATGGCTACACCTTC. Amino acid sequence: CASSLQGILNYGYTF. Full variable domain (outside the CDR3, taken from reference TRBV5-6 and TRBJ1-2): DAGVTQSPTHLIKTRGQQVTLRCSPKSGHDTVSWYQQALGQGPQFIFQYYEEEERQRGNFPDRFSGHQFPNYSSELNVNALLLGDSALYLCASSLQGILNYGYTFGSGTRLTVV.

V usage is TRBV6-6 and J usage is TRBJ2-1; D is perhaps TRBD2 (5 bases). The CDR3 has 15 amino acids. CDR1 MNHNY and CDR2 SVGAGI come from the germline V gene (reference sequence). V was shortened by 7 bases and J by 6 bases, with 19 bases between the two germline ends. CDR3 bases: TGTGCCAGCACCTCCTCGAGGGCTCGGTCCAATGAGCAGTTCTTC. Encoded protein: CASTSSRARSNEQFF.

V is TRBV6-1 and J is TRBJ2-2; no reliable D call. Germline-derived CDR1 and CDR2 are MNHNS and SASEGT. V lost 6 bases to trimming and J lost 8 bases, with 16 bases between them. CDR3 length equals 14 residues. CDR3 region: CASSLRPKGGELFF. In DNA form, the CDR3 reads TGTGCCAGCAGCCTGCGGCCAAAAGGAGGGGAGCTGTTTTTT.

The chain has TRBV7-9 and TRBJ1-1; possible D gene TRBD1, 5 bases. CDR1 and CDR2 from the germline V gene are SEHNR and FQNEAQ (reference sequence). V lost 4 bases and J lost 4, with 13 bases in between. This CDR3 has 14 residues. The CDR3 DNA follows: TGTGCCAGCAGCTCCTTCGACGGGGGCACTGAAGCTTTCTTT. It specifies CASSSFDGGTEAFF.

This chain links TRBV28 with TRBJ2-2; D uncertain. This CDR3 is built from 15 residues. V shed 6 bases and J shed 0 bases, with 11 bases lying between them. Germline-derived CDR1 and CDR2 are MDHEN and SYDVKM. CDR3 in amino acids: CASSDRTPNTGELFF. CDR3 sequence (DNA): TGTGCCAGCAGCGACCGGACCCCGAACACCGGGGAGCTGTTTTTT.

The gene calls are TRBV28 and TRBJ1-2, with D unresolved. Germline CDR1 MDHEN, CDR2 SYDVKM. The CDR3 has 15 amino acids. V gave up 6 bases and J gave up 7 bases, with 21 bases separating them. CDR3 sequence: CASRLSTPLRGGYTF. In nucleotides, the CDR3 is TGTGCCAGCAGACTTTCCACCCCCTTAAGAGGTGGCTACACCTTC.